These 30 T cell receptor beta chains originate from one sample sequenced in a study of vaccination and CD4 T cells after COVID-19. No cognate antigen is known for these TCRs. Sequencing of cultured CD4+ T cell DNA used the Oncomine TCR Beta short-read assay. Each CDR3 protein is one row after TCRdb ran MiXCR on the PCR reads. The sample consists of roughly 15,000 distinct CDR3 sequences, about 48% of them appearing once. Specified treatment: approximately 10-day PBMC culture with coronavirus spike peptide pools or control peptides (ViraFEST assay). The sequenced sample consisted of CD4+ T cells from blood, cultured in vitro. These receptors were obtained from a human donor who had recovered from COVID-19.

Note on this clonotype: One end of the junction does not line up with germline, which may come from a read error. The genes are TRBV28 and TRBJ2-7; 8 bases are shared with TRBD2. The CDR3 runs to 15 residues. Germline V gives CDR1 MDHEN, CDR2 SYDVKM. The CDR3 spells CASSLPSGSFYGQYF. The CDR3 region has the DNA TGTGCCAGCAGCCTACCTAGCGGGTCATTCTACGGGCAGTACTTC.

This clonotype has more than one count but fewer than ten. CDR3 bases: TGTGCCAGTAGCCCGGGCGGACCGAAAGCCTTGGGATCGCCCCAGCATTTT. This sequence encodes CASSPGGPKALGSPQHF. The chain carries TRBV19 and TRBJ1-5, with D unclear. V dropped 6 bases and J dropped 9 bases, with 27 bases sitting between them. This CDR3 comprises 17 residues. The germline V gene encodes CDR1 LNHDA and CDR2 SQIVND (reference sequence).

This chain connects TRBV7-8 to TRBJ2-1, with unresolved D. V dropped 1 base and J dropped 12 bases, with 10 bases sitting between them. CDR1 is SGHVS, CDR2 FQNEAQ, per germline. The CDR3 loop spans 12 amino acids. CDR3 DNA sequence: TGTGCCAGCAGCTTAGAGGCAGTGGCGCAGTTCTTC. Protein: CASSLEAVAQFF.

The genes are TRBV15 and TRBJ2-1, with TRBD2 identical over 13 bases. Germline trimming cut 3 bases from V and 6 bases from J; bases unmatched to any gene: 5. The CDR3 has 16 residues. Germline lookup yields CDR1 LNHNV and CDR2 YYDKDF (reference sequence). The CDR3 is CATSSGTSGISNEQFF. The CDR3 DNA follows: TGTGCCACCAGCAGCGGGACTAGCGGGATTTCCAATGAGCAGTTCTTC. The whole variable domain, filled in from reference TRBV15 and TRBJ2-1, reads DAMVIQNPRYQVTQFGKPVTLSCSQTLNHNVMYWYQQKSSQAPKLLFHYYDKDFNNEADTPDNFQSRRPNTSFCFLDIRSPGLGDTAMYLCATSSGTSGISNEQFFGPGTRLTVL.

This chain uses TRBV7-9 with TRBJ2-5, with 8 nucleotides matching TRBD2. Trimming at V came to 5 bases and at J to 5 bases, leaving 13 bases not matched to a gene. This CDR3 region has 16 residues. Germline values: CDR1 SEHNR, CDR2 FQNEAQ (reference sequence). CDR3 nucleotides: TGTGCCAGCAGCCGAGACATAGCGGGACACCGGGAGACCCAGTACTTC. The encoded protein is CASSRDIAGHRETQYF.

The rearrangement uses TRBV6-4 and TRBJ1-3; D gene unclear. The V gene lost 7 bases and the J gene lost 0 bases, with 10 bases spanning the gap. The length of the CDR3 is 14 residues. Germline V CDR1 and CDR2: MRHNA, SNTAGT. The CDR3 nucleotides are TGTGCCAGCATCCGACGGGACTCTGGAAACACCATATATTTT. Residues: CASIRRDSGNTIYF.

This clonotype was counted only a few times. The CDR3 bases are TGTGCCAGCAGTACGGGACAGATCAACGCCTACGAGCAGTACTTC. Protein product: CASSTGQINAYEQYF. The J gene is TRBJ2-7, the V gene TRBV6-1, with TRBD1 matching 7 bases. From germline, CDR1 is MNHNS and CDR2 SASEGT. The CDR3 loop spans 15 amino acids. Trimming cost V 5 bases and J 2 bases; bases outside gene matches: 9.

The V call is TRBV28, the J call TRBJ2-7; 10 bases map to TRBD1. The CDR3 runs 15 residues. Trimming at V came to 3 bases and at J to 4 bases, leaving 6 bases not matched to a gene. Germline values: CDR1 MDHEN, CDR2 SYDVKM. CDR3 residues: CASSFERQGAYEQYF. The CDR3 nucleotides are TGTGCCAGCAGTTTTGAGAGACAGGGGGCATACGAGCAGTACTTC.

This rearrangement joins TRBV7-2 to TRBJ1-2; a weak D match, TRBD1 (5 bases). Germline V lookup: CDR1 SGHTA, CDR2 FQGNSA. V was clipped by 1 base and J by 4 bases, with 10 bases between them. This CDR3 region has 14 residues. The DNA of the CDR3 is TGTGCCAGCAGCTTAGATATGGGACCCTATGGCTACACCTTC. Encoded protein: CASSLDMGPYGYTF. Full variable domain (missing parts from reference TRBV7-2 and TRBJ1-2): GAGVSQSPSNKVTEKGKDVELRCDPISGHTALYWYRQSLGQGLEFLIYFQGNSAPDKSGLPSDRFSAERTGGSVSTLTIQRTQQEDSAVYLCASSLDMGPYGYTFGSGTRLTVV.

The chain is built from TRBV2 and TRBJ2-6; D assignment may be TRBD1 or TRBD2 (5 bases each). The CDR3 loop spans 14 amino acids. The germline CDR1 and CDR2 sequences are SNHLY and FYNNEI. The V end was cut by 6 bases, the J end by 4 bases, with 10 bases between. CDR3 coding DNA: TGTGCCAGCAGCAAAGAGGGGGGGGCCAACGTCCTGACTTTC. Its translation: CASSKEGGANVLTF.

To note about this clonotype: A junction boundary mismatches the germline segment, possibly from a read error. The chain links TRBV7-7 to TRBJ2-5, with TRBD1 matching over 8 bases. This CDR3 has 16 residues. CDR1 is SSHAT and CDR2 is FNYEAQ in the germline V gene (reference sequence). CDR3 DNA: TGTGCTAGCAGCCATGGACAGGGCGTCCCCCAAGAGACCCAGTACTTC. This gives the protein CASSHGQGVPQETQYF.

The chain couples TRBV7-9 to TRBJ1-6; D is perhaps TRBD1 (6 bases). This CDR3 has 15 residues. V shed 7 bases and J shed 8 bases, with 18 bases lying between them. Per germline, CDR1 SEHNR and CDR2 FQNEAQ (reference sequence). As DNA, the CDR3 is TGTGCCAGCACCCAAGCGGGGGGGCTGGATTCACCCCTCCACTTT. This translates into CASTQAGGLDSPLHF.

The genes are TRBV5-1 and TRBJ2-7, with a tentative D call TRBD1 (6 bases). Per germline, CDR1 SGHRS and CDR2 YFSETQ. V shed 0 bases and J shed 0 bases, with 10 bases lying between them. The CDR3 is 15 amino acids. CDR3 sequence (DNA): TGCGCCAGCAGCTTGGTTGGGGGCCCCTCCTACGAGCAGTACTTC. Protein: CASSLVGGPSYEQYF.

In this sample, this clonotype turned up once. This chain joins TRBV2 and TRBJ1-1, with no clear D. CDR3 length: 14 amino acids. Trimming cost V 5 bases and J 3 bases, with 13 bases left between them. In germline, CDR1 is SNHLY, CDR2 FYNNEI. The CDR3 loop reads CASSMKAGHTEAFF. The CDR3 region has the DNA TGTGCCAGCAGTATGAAGGCCGGGCACACTGAAGCTTTCTTT.

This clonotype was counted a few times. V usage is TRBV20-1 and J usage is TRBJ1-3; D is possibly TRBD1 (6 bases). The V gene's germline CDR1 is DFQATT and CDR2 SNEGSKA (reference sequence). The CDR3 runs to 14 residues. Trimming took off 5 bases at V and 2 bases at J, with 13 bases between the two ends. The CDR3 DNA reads TGCAGTGCTCTCCACAGGGTTGCTGGAAACACCATATATTTT. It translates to CSALHRVAGNTIYF.

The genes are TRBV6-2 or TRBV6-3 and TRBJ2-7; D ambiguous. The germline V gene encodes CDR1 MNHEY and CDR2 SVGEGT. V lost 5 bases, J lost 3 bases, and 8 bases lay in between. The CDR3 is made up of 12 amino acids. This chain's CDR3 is CASSKQSYEQYF. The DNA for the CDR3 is TGTGCCAGCAGTAAGCAGAGCTACGAGCAGTACTTC.

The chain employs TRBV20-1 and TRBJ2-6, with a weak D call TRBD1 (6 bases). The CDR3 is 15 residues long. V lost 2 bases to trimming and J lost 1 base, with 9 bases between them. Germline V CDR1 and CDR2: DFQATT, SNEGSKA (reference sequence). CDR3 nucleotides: TGCAGTGCTAGAACTGACAGGTCTGGGGCCAACGTCCTGACTTTC. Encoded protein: CSARTDRSGANVLTF.

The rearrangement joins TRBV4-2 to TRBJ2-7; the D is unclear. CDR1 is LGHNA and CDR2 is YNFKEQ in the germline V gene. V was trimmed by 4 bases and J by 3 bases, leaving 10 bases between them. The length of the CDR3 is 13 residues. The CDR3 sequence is CASSPSLVYEQYF. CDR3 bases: TGTGCCAGCAGCCCCAGTCTGGTCTACGAGCAGTACTTC.

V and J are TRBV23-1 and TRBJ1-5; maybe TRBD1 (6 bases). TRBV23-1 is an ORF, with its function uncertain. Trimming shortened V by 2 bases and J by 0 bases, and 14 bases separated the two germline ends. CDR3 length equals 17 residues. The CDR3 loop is CASSQGGGRGSNQPQHF. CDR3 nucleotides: TGCGCCAGCAGTCAAGGCGGGGGCAGGGGTAGCAATCAGCCCCAGCATTTT.

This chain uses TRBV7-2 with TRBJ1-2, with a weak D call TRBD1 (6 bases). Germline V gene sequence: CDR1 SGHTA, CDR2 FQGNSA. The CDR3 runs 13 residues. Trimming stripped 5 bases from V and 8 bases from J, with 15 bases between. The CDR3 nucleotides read TGTGCCAGCAGCCCCGACAGGCAGGGGGGCTACACCTTC. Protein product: CASSPDRQGGYTF.

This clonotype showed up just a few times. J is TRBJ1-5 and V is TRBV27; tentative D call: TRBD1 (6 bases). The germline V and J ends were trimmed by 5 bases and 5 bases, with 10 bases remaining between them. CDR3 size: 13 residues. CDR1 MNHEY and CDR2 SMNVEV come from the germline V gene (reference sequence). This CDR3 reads CASSVNRDQPQHF. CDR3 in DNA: TGTGCCAGCAGTGTAAACAGGGATCAGCCCCAGCATTTT.

The CDR3 bases are TGTGCCACCAGTGATTGGACCTCCTACGAGCAGTACTTC. As protein: CATSDWTSYEQYF. The rearrangement uses TRBV24-1 and TRBJ2-7, with D hard to call. This CDR3 is 13 amino acids long. Germline CDR1 reads KGHDR; CDR2 reads SFDVKD. V lost 2 bases and J lost 0, with 4 bases in between.

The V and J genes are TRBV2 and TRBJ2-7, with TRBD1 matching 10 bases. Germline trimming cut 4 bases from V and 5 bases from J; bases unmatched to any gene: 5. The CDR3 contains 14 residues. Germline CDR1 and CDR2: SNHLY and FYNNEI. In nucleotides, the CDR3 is TGTGCCAGCAGTGCGGGGACAGGGGATAACGAGCAGTACTTC. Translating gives CASSAGTGDNEQYF. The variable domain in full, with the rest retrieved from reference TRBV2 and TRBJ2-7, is EPEVTQTPSHQVTQMGQEVILRCVPISNHLYFYWYRQILGQKVEFLVSFYNNEISEKSEIFDDQFSVERPDGSNFTLKIRSTKLEDSAMYFCASSAGTGDNEQYFGPGTRLTVT.

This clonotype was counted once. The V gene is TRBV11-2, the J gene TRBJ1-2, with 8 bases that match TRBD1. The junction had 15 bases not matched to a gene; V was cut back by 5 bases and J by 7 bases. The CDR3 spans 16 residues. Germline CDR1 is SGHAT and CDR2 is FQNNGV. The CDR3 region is CASSLLTGDDAGGYTF. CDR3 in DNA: TGTGCCAGCAGCCTCCTGACAGGGGATGACGCGGGTGGCTACACCTTC.

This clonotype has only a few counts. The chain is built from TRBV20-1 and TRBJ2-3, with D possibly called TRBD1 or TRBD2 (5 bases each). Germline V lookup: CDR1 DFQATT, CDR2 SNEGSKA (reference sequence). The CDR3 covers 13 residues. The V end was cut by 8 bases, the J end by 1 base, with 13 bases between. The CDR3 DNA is TGCAGTAGTGCGTTGGGGGGCACAGATACGCAGTATTTT. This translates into CSSALGGTDTQYF.

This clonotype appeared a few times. The CDR3 here is CAIRESTEAFF. The CDR3 DNA follows: TGTGCCATCAGGGAGAGCACTGAAGCTTTCTTT. The chain uses TRBV10-3 and TRBJ1-1; unclear D gene. Germline CDR1 ENHRY, CDR2 SYGVKD. V lost 6 bases and J lost 4, with 6 bases in between. CDR3 length equals 11 residues.

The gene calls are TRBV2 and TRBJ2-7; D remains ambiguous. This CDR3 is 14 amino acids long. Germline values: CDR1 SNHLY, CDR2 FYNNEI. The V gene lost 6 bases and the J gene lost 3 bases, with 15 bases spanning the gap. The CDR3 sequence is CASRMAALYYEQYF. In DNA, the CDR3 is TGTGCCAGCAGGATGGCAGCCCTCTACTACGAGCAGTACTTC. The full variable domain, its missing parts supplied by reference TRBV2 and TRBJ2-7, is EPEVTQTPSHQVTQMGQEVILRCVPISNHLYFYWYRQILGQKVEFLVSFYNNEISEKSEIFDDQFSVERPDGSNFTLKIRSTKLEDSAMYFCASRMAALYYEQYFGPGTRLTVT.

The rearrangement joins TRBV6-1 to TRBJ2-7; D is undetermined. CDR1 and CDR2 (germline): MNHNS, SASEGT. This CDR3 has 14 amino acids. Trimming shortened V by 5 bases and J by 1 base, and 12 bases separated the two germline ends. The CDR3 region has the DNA TGTGCCAGCAGTCGCGAGATGGGTTCCTACGAGCAGTACTTC. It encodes CASSREMGSYEQYF.

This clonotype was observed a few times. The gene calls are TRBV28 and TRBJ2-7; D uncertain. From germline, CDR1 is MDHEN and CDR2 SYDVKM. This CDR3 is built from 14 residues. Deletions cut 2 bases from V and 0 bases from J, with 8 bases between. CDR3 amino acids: CASSLTRSSYEQYF. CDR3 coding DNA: TGTGCCAGCAGTTTAACCCGAAGCTCCTACGAGCAGTACTTC.

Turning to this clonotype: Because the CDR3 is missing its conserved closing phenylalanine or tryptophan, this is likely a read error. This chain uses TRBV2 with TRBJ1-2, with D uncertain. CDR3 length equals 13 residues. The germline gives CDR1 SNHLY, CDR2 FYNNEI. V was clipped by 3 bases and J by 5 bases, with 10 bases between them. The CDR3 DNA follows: TGTGCCAGCAGTGAGCGGCAGGTATATGGCTACACCCTC. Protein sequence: CASSERQVYGYTL.